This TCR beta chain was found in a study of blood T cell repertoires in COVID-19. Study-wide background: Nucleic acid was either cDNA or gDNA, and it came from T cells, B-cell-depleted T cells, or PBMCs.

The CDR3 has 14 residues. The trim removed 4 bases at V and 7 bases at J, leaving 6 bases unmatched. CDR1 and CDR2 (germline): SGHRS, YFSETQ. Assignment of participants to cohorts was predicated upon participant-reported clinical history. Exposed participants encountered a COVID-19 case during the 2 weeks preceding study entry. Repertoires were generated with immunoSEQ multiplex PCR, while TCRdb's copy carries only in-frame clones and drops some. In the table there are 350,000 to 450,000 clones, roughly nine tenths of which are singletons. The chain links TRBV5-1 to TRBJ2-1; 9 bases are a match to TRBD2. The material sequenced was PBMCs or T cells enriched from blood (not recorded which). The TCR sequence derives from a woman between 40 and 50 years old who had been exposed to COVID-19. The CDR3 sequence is CASSIPGLANEQFF. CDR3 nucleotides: TGCGCCAGCAGCATCCCGGGACTAGCAAATGAGCAGTTCTTC.